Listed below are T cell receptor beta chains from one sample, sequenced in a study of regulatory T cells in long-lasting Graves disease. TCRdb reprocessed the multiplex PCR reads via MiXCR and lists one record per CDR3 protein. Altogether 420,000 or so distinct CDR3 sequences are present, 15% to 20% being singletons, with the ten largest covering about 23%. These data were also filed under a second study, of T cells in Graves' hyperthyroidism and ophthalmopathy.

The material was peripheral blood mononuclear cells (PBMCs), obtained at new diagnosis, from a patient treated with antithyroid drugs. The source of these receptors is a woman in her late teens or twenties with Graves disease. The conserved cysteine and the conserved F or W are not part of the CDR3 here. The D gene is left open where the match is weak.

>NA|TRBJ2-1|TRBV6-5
ASSWIENNEQF
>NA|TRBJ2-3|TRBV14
ASSQDKWQGMGTADTQY
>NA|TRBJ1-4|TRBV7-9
ASSFRPREKLF
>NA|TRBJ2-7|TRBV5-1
ASSLGPDGSYEQY
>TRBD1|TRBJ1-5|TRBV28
ASSPQDRDSQPQH
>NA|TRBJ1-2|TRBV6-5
ASSYSLGQNQGYT
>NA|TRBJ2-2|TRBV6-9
ASSYGTTYTGELF
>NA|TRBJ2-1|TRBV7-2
ASSSLPLVGSGNEQF
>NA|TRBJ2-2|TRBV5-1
ASSSFRLARGAGELF
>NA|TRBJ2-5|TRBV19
ASTNRGFGETQY
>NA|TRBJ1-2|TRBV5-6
ASSLFGMDYGYT
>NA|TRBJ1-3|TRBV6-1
ASRLSSGNTIY
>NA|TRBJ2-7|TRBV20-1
SAAEGNYEQY
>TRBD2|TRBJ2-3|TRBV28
ASSKRLAGDTDTQY
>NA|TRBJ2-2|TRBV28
ASSYQSTGELF
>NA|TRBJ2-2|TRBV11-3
ASSLVPWRGGKNTGELF
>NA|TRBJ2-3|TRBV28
ASSRGLHPSTDTQY
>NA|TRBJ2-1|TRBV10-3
ASSFGWDLYNEQF
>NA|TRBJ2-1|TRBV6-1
ASTSPPGSYNEQF
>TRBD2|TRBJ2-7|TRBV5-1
ASSGGLAGVFEQY
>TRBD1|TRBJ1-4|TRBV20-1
SARSGTAGEKLF
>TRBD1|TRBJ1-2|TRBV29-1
SVEAGGSPYGYT
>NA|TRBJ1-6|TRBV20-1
SASTGGASNSPLH
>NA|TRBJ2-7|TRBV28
ASRGQLLDEQY
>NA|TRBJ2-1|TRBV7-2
ASSLAGSWNNEQF
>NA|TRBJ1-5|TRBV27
ASRREVNQPQH
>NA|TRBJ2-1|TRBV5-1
ASSRLGDIDEQF
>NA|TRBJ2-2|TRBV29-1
SVPGLSANTGELF
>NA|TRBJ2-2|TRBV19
ASRMEDRPLTGELF
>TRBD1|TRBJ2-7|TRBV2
ASTGTGNYEQY
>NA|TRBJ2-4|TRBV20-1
SARDPRSGLAKNIQY
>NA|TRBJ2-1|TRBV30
AWSDNEQF
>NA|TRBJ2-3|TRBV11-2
ASSLDTSDTQY
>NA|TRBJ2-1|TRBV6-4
ASSDPISTFLPYNEQF
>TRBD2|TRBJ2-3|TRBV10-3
AISDAAGGSDTQY
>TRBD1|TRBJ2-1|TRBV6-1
ASSITGTAYNEQF
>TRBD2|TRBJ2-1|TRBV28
ASSPITSGRDNEQF
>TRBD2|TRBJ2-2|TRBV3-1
ASSKGAGGLGTGELF
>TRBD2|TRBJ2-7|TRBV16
ASSALAGDAYEQY
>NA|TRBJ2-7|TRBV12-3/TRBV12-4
ASSLTRGGGEQY